Each of the 8 T cell receptor beta chains below was sequenced from the same sample in a study of regulatory T cells in long-lasting Graves disease. Library construction for TCR beta used iRepertoire HTBI primers and Arm-PCR of CDR3 regions. Each CDR3 protein is one row after TCRdb ran MiXCR on the multiplex PCR reads. The sample has a few hundred thousand distinct CDR3 sequences; less than 20% are singletons. The time point was: newly diagnosed GD, antithyroid drugs for less than 3 months. TCR sequences were obtained from RNA taken from PBMCs. In addition, the sample was reused for a study of T cells in Graves' hyperthyroidism and ophthalmopathy.

Source: peripheral blood mononuclear cells (PBMCs), taken at new diagnosis, from a patient treated with antithyroid drugs. All receptors come from a woman in her twenties or thirties with Graves disease.

At least ten counts were recorded for this clonotype. The chain carries TRBV7-3 and TRBJ2-5; the match to TRBD2 covers 8 bases. Germline CDR1 SGHTA, CDR2 FQGTGA. The CDR3 totals 17 residues. J lost 1 base, V lost 1 base, and 8 bases had no gene match. This CDR3 reads CASSLIAGGWIQETQYF. CDR3 DNA sequence: TGTGCCAGCAGCTTAATCGCGGGGGGATGGATCCAAGAGACCCAGTACTTC.

This clonotype has ten or more counts. The gene calls are TRBV3-1 and TRBJ1-2; 10 bases line up with TRBD1. Germline V gene lookup returns CDR1 LGHDT and CDR2 YNNKEL (reference sequence). The CDR3 contains 15 residues. The V and J ends lost 4 bases and 7 bases, in that order; junction bases with no gene match: 9. The CDR3 sequence: CASSPGTGERGGYTF. In DNA, the CDR3 is TGTGCCAGCAGCCCCGGGACAGGGGAGAGAGGTGGCTACACCTTC.

Remarks on this clonotype: This likely traces to a read error, being one base from a far larger clone. This CDR3 reads CANSDPDRGGNTEAFF. In nucleotides, the CDR3 is TGTGCCAACAGTGACCCCGACAGGGGGGGGAACACTGAAGCTTTCTTT. V usage is TRBV6-2 or TRBV6-3 and J usage is TRBJ1-1; 9 nucleotides agree with TRBD1. The CDR3 runs to 16 residues. The V gene's germline CDR1 is MNHEY and CDR2 SVGEGT.

As for this clonotype: It differs at one base from a far larger clone, so likely a read error. CDR3 nucleotide sequence: TGTGCCGGCAGTCGAGACAGGGGGCGCCTAGATACGCAGTATTTT. Its translation is CAGSRDRGRLDTQYF. The V gene is TRBV2, the J gene TRBJ2-1, with TRBD1 matching 10 bases. Near its end, the DNA agrees better with TRBJ2-3, so the J call may be wrong. Per the germline V gene, CDR1 is SNHLY and CDR2 is FYNNEI. The CDR3 is made up of 15 amino acids.

This clonotype was recorded many times. V and J are TRBV2 and TRBJ1-1, with D possibly TRBD1 on 5 matching bases. V shed 1 base and J shed 1 base, with 10 bases lying between them. Germline CDR1 reads SNHLY; CDR2 reads FYNNEI. The CDR3 consists of 15 residues. In DNA form, the CDR3 reads TGTGCCAGCAGTGAAGGGGGCAGGACGAACACTGAAGCTTTCTTT. This gives the protein CASSEGGRTNTEAFF.

The rearrangement links TRBV28 to TRBJ2-5; 7 bases align to TRBD2. CDR3 length: 13 residues. Germline loops: CDR1 MDHEN, CDR2 SYDVKM. V shed 5 bases, J shed 3 bases, and the junction held 3 bases outside the gene matches. The CDR3 loop is CASSEGGEETQYF. The CDR3 region has the DNA TGTGCCAGCAGTGAGGGAGGGGAAGAGACCCAGTACTTC.

This clonotype was seen at least ten times. J is TRBJ2-1 and V is TRBV2, with 9 nucleotides matching TRBD2. Germline V gives CDR1 SNHLY, CDR2 FYNNEI. Trimming at V came to 5 bases and at J to 5 bases, leaving 10 bases not matched to a gene. This CDR3 has 16 residues. The chain's CDR3 is CASSLMRGGEHNEQFF. The CDR3 DNA reads as TGTGCCAGCAGTCTCATGCGGGGGGGCGAACACAATGAGCAGTTCTTC. Based on the CDR3 plus reference TRBV2 and TRBJ2-1, the full variable domain is EPEVTQTPSHQVTQMGQEVILRCVPISNHLYFYWYRQILGQKVEFLVSFYNNEISEKSEIFDDQFSVERPDGSNFTLKIRSTKLEDSAMYFCASSLMRGGEHNEQFFGPGTRLTVL.

CDR3 DNA: TGTGCCAGCAGTTACGAGGGTTGGACCGGGGAGCTGTTTTTT. Residues: CASSYEGWTGELFF. The V and J genes are TRBV6-5 and TRBJ2-2; D is possibly TRBD2 (5 bases). Germline V gene sequence: CDR1 MNHEY, CDR2 SVGAGI. The CDR3 loop spans 14 amino acids. Trimming removed 2 bases at V and 5 bases at J, with 9 bases between.